Following are 4 T cell receptor beta chains from one sample sequenced in a study of OX40 agonist ivuxolimab in advanced cancers. TCRdb's copy holds only in-frame clones and misses some; the assay was immunoSEQ multiplex PCR. The repertoire holds over 60,000 clones, with just under 95% as singletons. The sample in question was CD4+ or CD8+ T cells sorted from blood, obtained in a trial of the OX40 agonist ivuxolimab. Receptor source: an adult with an advanced solid tumor such as melanoma, head and neck, liver or kidney cancer.

V and J are TRBV29-1 and TRBJ2-7; D may correspond to TRBD1 or TRBD2 (5 bases each). V was shortened by 4 bases and J by 7 bases, with 11 bases between the two germline ends. The CDR3 has 11 amino acids. The germline gives CDR1 SQVTM, CDR2 ANQGSEA. The CDR3: CSVGGPGEQYF. The CDR3 DNA reads as TGCAGCGTTGGGGGACCGGGTGAGCAGTACTTC.

This chain joins TRBV6-5 and TRBJ1-3; D remains unclear. Germline assignment: CDR1 MNHEY and CDR2 SVGAGI. V dropped 5 bases and J dropped 0 bases, with 11 bases sitting between them. This CDR3 has 15 residues. The CDR3 reads CASSTSASSGNTIYF. For the CDR3, the DNA is TGTGCCAGCAGTACCTCCGCGAGCTCTGGAAACACCATATATTTT.

V gene TRBV19 combines with J gene TRBJ2-5, with a tentative D call TRBD1 (6 bases). Looked up from germline, CDR1 is LNHDA and CDR2 is SQIVND (reference sequence). V lost 5 bases, J lost 2 bases, and 21 bases lay in between. The CDR3 sequence is 17 residues long. CDR3 in DNA: TGTGCCAGTAGTTTAGGACAGACACCGATCCCGCAAGAGACCCAGTACTTC. Protein product: CASSLGQTPIPQETQYF.

V usage is TRBV4-3 and J usage is TRBJ2-5; 8 nucleotides match TRBD1. The end of the DNA fits TRBJ2-7 better, so the J call may be wrong. CDR1 and CDR2 from the germline V gene are LGHNA and YSLEER. This CDR3 spans 14 amino acids. The CDR3 coding sequence is TGCGCCAGCAGCCTCGGGACAGGATTATACGAGCAGTACTTC. The encoded protein is CASSLGTGLYEQYF.